This T cell receptor beta chain was identified during a study of OX40 agonist ivuxolimab in advanced cancers. Study context: Patients were roughly 83% male with ages roughly 20 to 90, mean approximately 62.

With regard to this clone: Its antigen is not identified.

Only in-frame clones appear in the TCRdb table, and some are missing; sequencing was by immunoSEQ multiplex PCR. The sample lists roughly 70,000 clones, 84% seen once, with 2.1% in the top ten. Study-level findings and limits: Expanded clones were, on average, more numerous among CD8+ T cells than CD4+. Undetermined was the antigen specificity of the expanded peripheral T cells. The study observed clonal expansion of CD4+ and CD8+ blood T cells by week 6 at 0.1 to 3.0 mg/kg.

Trimming shortened V by 10 bases and J by 8 bases, and 14 bases separated the two germline ends. This CDR3 has 12 residues. Looked up from germline, CDR1 is ENHRY and CDR2 is SYGVKD. The TCR comes from an adult with an advanced solid tumor such as melanoma, head and neck, liver or kidney cancer. The source material was CD4+ or CD8+ T cells sorted from blood, sampled in a trial of the OX40 agonist ivuxolimab. The rearrangement joins TRBV10-3 to TRBJ1-4; D is unresolved. CDR3 region: CATAGVSEKLFF. In nucleotides, the CDR3 is TGTGCCACCGCGGGTGTGTCGGAAAAACTGTTTTTT.